This T cell receptor beta chain appears in the sequencing data of a study of Tregs in tolerant kidney transplant recipients. The method was immunoSEQ multiplex PCR; TCRdb's version includes in-frame clones alone and lacks a portion of them. Seen here are around 52,000 clones, around 83% observed once, and the top ten hold 4.5% to 6.5%. Thawed PBMCs were FACS-sorted into unstimulated CD4+CD25+CD127- regulatory T cells, CD4+CD25- non-regulatory cells, CD4 and CD8 cells. In this sample, this clone turned up once. Its target is unknown. The V end was cut by 0 bases, the J end by 5 bases, with 7 bases between. The CDR3 runs to 13 residues. Germline assignment: CDR1 MGHRA and CDR2 YSYEKL. The study's findings and limits: Findings come from small patient numbers and require larger validation. No direct test of biological reproducibility was done here. Activated donor B cell expansion appeared to reveal the most relevant donor-specific TCRbeta repertoire.

The receptor was isolated from a human donor in good health. Sequencing was performed on CD4+ T cells from blood. The chain uses TRBV4-1 and TRBJ1-2, with D uncertain. CDR3 protein: CASSQEGGYGYTF. CDR3 nucleotide sequence: TGCGCCAGCAGCCAAGAAGGCGGGTATGGCTACACCTTC.